Listed here are 6 T cell receptor beta chains from one sample, sequenced in a study of T cells after yellow fever vaccination. One entry per CDR3 protein results from TCRdb running MiXCR on the 5' RACE reads. The data contain 500,000 to 650,000 distinct CDR3 sequences, roughly 14% of them singletons. The specimen comprised PBMCs, sampled on the day of the yellow fever booster vaccination. These receptors originate from a man between 25 and 39 years old who received the YFV17D yellow fever vaccine.

As concerns this clonotype: An end of the junction differs from the germline gene, which may be a read error. This rearrangement joins TRBV4-3 to TRBJ1-3; possibly TRBD1 for D (5 bases). The germline CDR1 and CDR2 sequences are LGHNA and YSLEER. The CDR3 runs 14 residues. The DNA of the CDR3 is TGCGCCAGCAGCCAAGATTTGACCCGGGGCGCCAGGATTTTT. Translation gives CASSQDLTRGARIF.

The table lists this clonotype with a few counts. V gene TRBV29-1 combines with J gene TRBJ2-7; 9 positions match TRBD1. Trimming removed 4 bases from V and 8 bases from J; junction bases left unmatched: 6. CDR1 and CDR2 from the germline V gene are SQVTM and ANQGSEA. The CDR3 spans 12 residues. This chain's CDR3 is CSVVDRGGKQYF. For the CDR3, the DNA is TGCAGCGTTGTGGACAGGGGAGGAAAGCAGTACTTC.

This clonotype was counted at least ten times. V gene TRBV20-1 combines with J gene TRBJ2-3; either TRBD1 or TRBD2 may supply D (7 bases each). Germline V gene data show CDR1 as DFQATT and CDR2 as SNEGSKA (reference sequence). V shed 1 base and J shed 5 bases, with 13 bases lying between them. CDR3 size: 14 residues. CDR3 in DNA: TGCAGTGCTAGAGTTCCAGGGGGGGGAGATACGCAGTATTTT. Protein: CSARVPGGGDTQYF.

This sequence joins TRBV5-1 and TRBJ2-3, with TRBD2 matching 10 bases. Per the germline V gene, CDR1 is SGHRS and CDR2 is YFSETQ. The CDR3 loop spans 15 amino acids. Trimming at V came to 1 base and at J to 4 bases, leaving 3 bases not matched to a gene. As DNA, the CDR3 is TGCGCCAGCAGCTTGACTAGCGGGATTGCAGATACGCAGTATTTT. Translation gives CASSLTSGIADTQYF.

CDR3 residues: CASSDGLNNEQFF. For the CDR3, the DNA is TGTGCCAGCAGCGATGGACTGAACAATGAGCAGTTCTTC. The chain couples TRBV7-2 to TRBJ2-1; TRBD2 is a possible D gene (5 bases). V was cut by 5 bases and J by 5 bases, with 10 bases left in between. Per the germline V gene, CDR1 is SGHTA and CDR2 is FQGNSA. The CDR3 runs to 13 residues. Full variable domain (rest looked up from reference TRBV7-2 and TRBJ2-1): GAGVSQSPSNKVTEKGKDVELRCDPISGHTALYWYRQSLGQGLEFLIYFQGNSAPDKSGLPSDRFSAERTGGSVSTLTIQRTQQEDSAVYLCASSDGLNNEQFFGPGTRLTVL.

The V gene is TRBV5-4, the J gene TRBJ1-4, with TRBD1 matching 10 bases. CDR3 length equals 15 residues. J gave up 7 bases and V 1 base, and 4 bases lay outside the gene matches. Germline V gene lookup returns CDR1 SGHNT and CDR2 YYREEE (reference sequence). The CDR3 is CASSLRTGGVEKLFF. CDR3 nucleotides: TGTGCCAGCAGCTTGCGGACAGGGGGAGTTGAAAAACTGTTTTTT.